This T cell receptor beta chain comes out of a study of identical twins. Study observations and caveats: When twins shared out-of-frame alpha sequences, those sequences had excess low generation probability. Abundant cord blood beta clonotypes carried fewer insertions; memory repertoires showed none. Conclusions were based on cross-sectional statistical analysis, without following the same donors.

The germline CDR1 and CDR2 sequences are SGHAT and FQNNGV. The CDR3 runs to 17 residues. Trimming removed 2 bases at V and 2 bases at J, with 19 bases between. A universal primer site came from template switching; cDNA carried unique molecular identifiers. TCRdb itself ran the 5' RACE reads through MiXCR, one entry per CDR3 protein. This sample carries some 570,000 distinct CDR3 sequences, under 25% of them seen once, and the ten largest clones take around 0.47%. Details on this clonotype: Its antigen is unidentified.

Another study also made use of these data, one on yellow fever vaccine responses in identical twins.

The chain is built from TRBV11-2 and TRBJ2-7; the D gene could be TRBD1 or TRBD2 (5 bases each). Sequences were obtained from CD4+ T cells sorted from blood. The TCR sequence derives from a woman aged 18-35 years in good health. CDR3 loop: CASSLLRGRVSTYEQYF. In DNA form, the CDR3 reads TGTGCCAGCAGCTTATTGAGGGGTCGTGTCAGTACCTACGAGCAGTACTTC.